Following are 29 T cell receptor beta chains from one sample sequenced in a study of shared clonotypes between healthy human individuals (dated by TCRdb to the early 2020s). Preparation of the library involved the immunoSEQ multiplex PCR assay. The table was pulled from immuneACCESS by TCRdb, which kept in-frame rearrangements only. Such tables lose some clones; where checked, under half of the loss comes from unresolved V genes, and the rest has no known cause. The sample has just over 2,000,000 clones on record, 90% to 95% of them singletons. The ten largest account for more than 0.1% of the sample. The sequenced material came from naive CD4+ T cells sorted from blood. This sample's cell subset or site label indicates: CD45RA+ positively selected. The source is a young man in good health.

The CDR3 is CASSLNRITEAFF. The CDR3 DNA is TGCGCCAGCAGCCTTAACAGGATCACTGAAGCTTTCTTT. This chain links TRBV5-1 with TRBJ1-1; TRBD1 might be the D (5 bases). The V gene's germline CDR1 is SGHRS and CDR2 YFSETQ. The CDR3 contains 13 residues. The ends were cut back, 4 bases at V and 4 bases at J, with 11 bases in the middle.

V and J are TRBV10-3 and TRBJ2-2, with D possibly being TRBD1 (5 bases). CDR1 is ENHRY and CDR2 is SYGVKD in the germline V gene. The CDR3 totals 12 residues. Trimming took off 10 bases at V and 4 bases at J, with 10 bases between the two ends. The CDR3: CASWTRTGELFF. CDR3 DNA: TGTGCCAGTTGGACACGCACCGGGGAGCTGTTTTTT.

As to this clone: The junction shows a germline mismatch at one end, possibly a read error. This chain uses TRBV7-7 with TRBJ1-1; no clear D gene. CDR1 and CDR2 from the germline V gene are SSHAT and FNYEAQ (reference sequence). CDR3 size: 16 residues. The CDR3 DNA follows: TGTGCTAGCAGCCCCACCGATTCGAAGGTTGGGGCTGAAGCTTTCTTT. Encoded protein: CASSPTDSKVGAEAFF. Using reference TRBV7-7 and TRBJ1-1 for the parts outside the CDR3, the full variable domain is GAGVSQSPRYKVTKRGQDVTLRCDPISSHATLYWYQQALGQGPEFLTYFNYEAQPDKSGLPSDRFSAERPEGSISTLTIQRTEQRDSAMYRCASSPTDSKVGAEAFFGQGTRLTVV.

The J gene is TRBJ2-5, the V gene TRBV6-1; the match to TRBD1 covers 9 bases. This CDR3 has 14 residues. V gave up 8 bases and J gave up 6 bases; unmatched junction bases: 10. CDR1 and CDR2 from the germline V gene are MNHNS and SASEGT. The CDR3 region is CASLQTGGWKTQYF. As DNA, the CDR3 is TGTGCCAGCTTACAGACAGGGGGTTGGAAGACCCAGTACTTC.

A word on this clone: The identical CDR3 is also encoded by other nucleotide sequences in the sample. The gene calls are TRBV9 and TRBJ2-7; maybe TRBD1 (6 bases). This CDR3 is built from 15 residues. The V end lost 0 bases, the J end lost 0 bases, and 10 bases lay between the germline ends. Germline CDR1 reads SGDLS; CDR2 reads YYNGEE. The CDR3 reads CASSVETGDSYEQYF. The CDR3 bases are TGTGCCAGCAGCGTAGAGACAGGCGACTCCTACGAGCAGTACTTC.

The V and J genes are TRBV29-1 and TRBJ1-3; D not resolved. The CDR3 is 14 amino acids. V was trimmed by 3 bases and J by 0 bases, leaving 9 bases between them. Germline V gives CDR1 SQVTM, CDR2 ANQGSEA. The CDR3 DNA reads TGCAGCGTTGAGGAGGGAAGCTCTGGAAACACCATATATTTT. Its protein product is CSVEEGSSGNTIYF.

The J gene is TRBJ1-4, the V gene TRBV29-1; a possible D gene is TRBD1 (5 bases). Trimming stripped 2 bases from V and 4 bases from J, with 8 bases between. Germline CDR1 reads SQVTM; CDR2 reads ANQGSEA. The CDR3 runs 13 residues. The CDR3 DNA sequence: TGCAGCGTTGAAAGGGGCAGTAATGAAAAACTGTTTTTT. This translates into CSVERGSNEKLFF.

Turning to this clone: Different DNA sequences within this sample yield the same CDR3. The chain combines TRBV18 with TRBJ2-7, with TRBD1 matching over 7 bases. This CDR3 is built from 13 residues. With V trimmed by 6 bases and J by 2 bases, 4 bases remained unmatched. Germline V CDR1 and CDR2: KGHSH, LQKENI. In DNA form, the CDR3 reads TGTGCCAGCTCCCCGACAGGGCCCTACGAGCAGTACTTC. This encodes CASSPTGPYEQYF.

CDR3 bases: TGTGCCAGCAGCTTGGACGGAAGCTCTGGAAACACCATATATTTT. This sequence encodes CASSLDGSSGNTIYF. The J gene is TRBJ1-3, the V gene TRBV11-1; D uncertain. This CDR3 is built from 15 residues. Germline lookup yields CDR1 SGHAT and CDR2 FQDESV (reference sequence). The germline V and J ends were trimmed by 3 bases and 0 bases, with 9 bases remaining between them.

Regarding this clone: Other DNA sequences from this sample encode an identical CDR3 as well. CDR3 loop: CASSLGGTYNEQFF. The CDR3 DNA reads TGTGCCAGCAGCTTAGGGGGGACCTACAATGAGCAGTTCTTC. The V and J genes are TRBV7-3 and TRBJ2-1, with a tentative D call TRBD2 (6 bases). The CDR3 is 14 residues long. Germline values: CDR1 SGHTA, CDR2 FQGTGA. Trimming cost V 2 bases and J 2 bases, with 7 bases left between them.

The J gene is TRBJ1-6, the V gene TRBV9; a weak D match, TRBD1 (6 bases). V was trimmed by 3 bases and J by 6 bases, leaving 16 bases between them. The germline CDR1 and CDR2 sequences are SGDLS and YYNGEE. This CDR3 spans 16 amino acids. CDR3 in DNA: TGTGCCAGCAGCGCGGGTGGCGGGGGCCGTAATTCACCCCTCCACTTT. It encodes CASSAGGGGRNSPLHF.

About this clone itself: The sample holds other DNA sequences that translate to the same CDR3. The chain is built from TRBV28 and TRBJ1-5, with a tentative D call TRBD1 (6 bases). The CDR3 is 14 amino acids. CDR1 and CDR2 (germline): MDHEN, SYDVKM. With 6 bases removed from V and 0 bases from J, the gap between germline ends came to 9 bases. CDR3 sequence reads: CASRQGGSNQPQHF. In DNA, the CDR3 is TGTGCCAGCAGACAGGGAGGTAGCAATCAGCCCCAGCATTTT.

About this clone: The identical CDR3 is also encoded by other nucleotide sequences in the sample. This chain uses TRBV11-2 with TRBJ2-7; D is unresolved. The CDR3 length is 13 residues. The germline gives CDR1 SGHAT, CDR2 FQNNGV. V was cut by 0 bases and J by 4 bases, with 7 bases left in between. CDR3 residues: CASSLDRGYEQYF. CDR3 coding DNA: TGTGCCAGCAGCTTAGATCGAGGTTACGAGCAGTACTTC.

This clone was recorded only once. The rearrangement uses TRBV5-1 and TRBJ2-2; D remains ambiguous. The CDR3 sequence is 13 residues long. V dropped 4 bases and J dropped 3 bases, with 7 bases sitting between them. Germline V lookup: CDR1 SGHRS, CDR2 YFSETQ. The CDR3 DNA follows: TGCGCCAGCAGCCAGCGTTACACCGGGGAGCTGTTTTTT. Its protein product is CASSQRYTGELFF.

The V gene is TRBV7-9, the J gene TRBJ1-1, with TRBD1 as a possible D gene (5 bases). Germline V gene data show CDR1 as SEHNR and CDR2 as FQNEAQ (reference sequence). The CDR3 has 18 amino acids. Trimming removed 1 base at V and 0 bases at J, with 18 bases between. CDR3 nucleotides: TGTGCCAGCAGCTTAGATGACCCATGGGGGATCATGAACACTGAAGCTTTCTTT. Amino acid sequence: CASSLDDPWGIMNTEAFF.

V is TRBV5-1 and J is TRBJ2-7; 9 bases match TRBD1. The V gene end was trimmed by 1 base and the J gene end by 5 bases; junction bases not matched to a gene: 7. This CDR3 spans 15 amino acids. In germline, CDR1 is SGHRS, CDR2 YFSETQ. The CDR3 DNA reads TGCGCCAGCAGCTTGACCGGGACAGGGTACGACGAGCAGTACTTC. Its protein is CASSLTGTGYDEQYF.

CDR3 in amino acids: CASSLSMANYGYTF. CDR3 sequence (DNA): TGTGCCAGCAGCCTTTCTATGGCTAACTATGGCTACACCTTC. V usage is TRBV7-2 and J usage is TRBJ1-2; D remains unclear. In germline, CDR1 is SGHTA, CDR2 FQGNSA. This CDR3 contains 14 residues. The ends were cut back, 5 bases at V and 0 bases at J, with 10 bases in the middle. The complete variable domain, with remaining parts taken from reference TRBV7-2 and TRBJ1-2, reads GAGVSQSPSNKVTEKGKDVELRCDPISGHTALYWYRQSLGQGLEFLIYFQGNSAPDKSGLPSDRFSAERTGGSVSTLTIQRTQQEDSAVYLCASSLSMANYGYTFGSGTRLTVV.

The rearrangement joins TRBV5-1 to TRBJ1-6; 7 nucleotides match TRBD1. CDR1 is SGHRS, CDR2 YFSETQ, per germline. The ends lost 2 bases at V and 5 bases at J; junction bases unmatched: 4. This CDR3 has 15 amino acids. The CDR3 region has the DNA TGCGCCAGCAGCTTCCGACAGGGCGATAATTCACCCCTCCACTTT. Translating gives CASSFRQGDNSPLHF.

The J gene is TRBJ1-2, the V gene TRBV7-3; 11 bases are a match to TRBD1. The V segment lost 5 bases and the J segment 8 bases; nucleotides outside the gene matches: 7. Per the germline V gene, CDR1 is SGHTA and CDR2 is FQGTGA. The CDR3 runs 14 residues. The CDR3 spells CASSGQGARRGYTF. The CDR3 DNA sequence: TGTGCCAGCAGCGGACAGGGGGCGCGGCGCGGCTACACCTTC.

V is TRBV7-8 and J is TRBJ2-7, with 12 bases identical to TRBD2. There are 15 residues in the CDR3. Trimming cost V 5 bases and J 5 bases; bases outside gene matches: 7. The germline gives CDR1 SGHVS, CDR2 FQNEAQ. The CDR3 DNA reads as TGTGCCAGCAGCCCTACTAGCGGGAGGAAAAACGAGCAGTACTTC. Its protein is CASSPTSGRKNEQYF.

The chain combines TRBV6-6 with TRBJ1-1; 7 bases are shared with TRBD1. The germline gives CDR1 MNHNY, CDR2 SVGAGI (reference sequence). J gave up 0 bases and V 4 bases, and 5 bases lay outside the gene matches. This CDR3 is 15 amino acids long. The chain's CDR3 is CASSSPDRMNTEAFF. In nucleotides, the CDR3 is TGTGCCAGCAGTTCACCGGACAGGATGAACACTGAAGCTTTCTTT.

CDR3 sequence: CASSRGTGGAGYGYTF. CDR3 nucleotides: TGTGCCAGCAGCCGCGGGACAGGGGGCGCAGGGTATGGCTACACCTTC. This chain uses TRBV5-6 with TRBJ1-2; 12 bases are a match to TRBD1. Germline lookup yields CDR1 SGHDT and CDR2 YYEEEE. The CDR3 contains 16 residues. V was clipped by 4 bases and J by 5 bases; unmatched bases: 9.

Of note for this clone: Other DNA sequences in this sample translate to the same CDR3. The chain uses TRBV6-5 and TRBJ2-7; 7 bases fit TRBD1. V was clipped by 2 bases and J by 2 bases; unmatched bases: 3. Per the germline V gene, CDR1 is MNHEY and CDR2 is SVGAGI. CDR3 length: 14 residues. Written as DNA, the CDR3 is TGTGCCAGCAGTTACCGGGGACAGACCTACGAGCAGTACTTC. This sequence encodes CASSYRGQTYEQYF.

This rearrangement joins TRBV10-3 to TRBJ1-1; perhaps TRBD1 as D (5 bases). Looked up from germline, CDR1 is ENHRY and CDR2 is SYGVKD. With 6 bases removed from V and 4 bases from J, the gap between germline ends came to 12 bases. The CDR3 length is 13 residues. CDR3 DNA: TGTGCCATCAGGGGACTCCAGGGCACTGAAGCTTTCTTT. Protein: CAIRGLQGTEAFF.

V gene TRBV19 combines with J gene TRBJ2-7; D unresolved. CDR1 and CDR2 (germline): LNHDA, SQIVND (reference sequence). V lost 5 bases, J lost 1 base, and 18 bases lay in between. This CDR3 spans 16 amino acids. CDR3 region: CASSPLGKLGSYEQYF. The CDR3 DNA sequence: TGTGCCAGTAGTCCCCTCGGAAAGCTGGGATCCTACGAGCAGTACTTC.

V is TRBV11-2 and J is TRBJ1-6; D remains unclear. From germline, CDR1 is SGHAT and CDR2 FQNNGV. This CDR3 spans 15 amino acids. V was cut by 1 base and J by 4 bases, with 8 bases left in between. The CDR3 DNA sequence: TGTGCCAGCAGCTTAGGACCAGAGTATAATTCACCCCTCCACTTT. This translates into CASSLGPEYNSPLHF.

The chain recombines TRBV10-3 with TRBJ2-2; D gene uncertain. The V and J ends lost 4 bases and 3 bases respectively, with 9 bases between them. The CDR3 spans 14 residues. Germline V CDR1 and CDR2: ENHRY, SYGVKD. The CDR3 DNA follows: TGTGCCATCAGTGGACCATACTACACCGGGGAGCTGTTTTTT. This codes for CAISGPYYTGELFF.

Turning to this clone: Other DNA sequences in the same sample also yield this CDR3. The CDR3 is CASSELDTQYF. CDR3 nucleotide sequence: TGTGCCAGCAGTGAATTGGATACGCAGTATTTT. The chain combines TRBV25-1 with TRBJ2-3, with D hard to call. Germline V gene sequence: CDR1 MGHDK, CDR2 SYGVNS. Trimming cost V 1 base and J 6 bases, with 2 bases left between them. This CDR3 has 11 residues.

Regarding this clone: This same CDR3 is encoded by further DNA sequences in the sample. The chain employs TRBV11-2 and TRBJ2-5, with D possibly matching TRBD2 (5 bases). In germline, CDR1 is SGHAT, CDR2 FQNNGV. This CDR3 is 13 amino acids long. Trimming took off 1 base at V and 2 bases at J, with 5 bases between the two ends. CDR3 DNA: TGTGCCAGCAGCTTAGGACTACAAGAGACCCAGTACTTC. This encodes CASSLGLQETQYF. Full variable domain (outside the CDR3, taken from reference TRBV11-2 and TRBJ2-5): EAGVAQSPRYKIIEKRQSVAFWCNPISGHATLYWYQQILGQGPKLLIQFQNNGVVDDSQLPKDRFSAERLKGVDSTLKIQPAKLEDSAVYLCASSLGLQETQYFGPGTRLLVL.